The sequence of this T cell receptor (beta chain) was determined in a study of Ad26.COV2.S vaccination and SARS-CoV-2 variants. The wider study: Participants got Ad26.COV2.S intramuscularly, once or twice 56 days apart.

Study-wide results and limits: Placebo recipients had lower spike-specific TCR breadth than vaccine recipients.

Treatment indicated: 19 received Ad26.COV2.S at low or high dose, single or two shots; several received placebo; per-sample allocation not given. All samples were drawn on day 63, counting from the first vaccine or placebo injection. Whoever gave the sample was an adult aged 18-55 years in Boston. As its vector, the vaccine had Ad26, which expressed Wuhan-strain SARS-CoV-2 spike. The data were produced by immunoSEQ multiplex PCR, yet TCRdb's version contains in-frame clones alone and is incomplete. The data show 430,000 or so clones, 85% to 90% seen once. As to this clone: Antigen unknown.

The source of this sequence is a person between 18 and 59 years old who received the Ad26.COV2.S COVID-19 vaccine or a placebo. Sequenced material: peripheral blood, taken in a trial of Ad26.COV2.S vaccine versus placebo.

DNA of the CDR3: TGTGCCAGCAGCACCACCGGGACAGGGGGACCCCAGCATTTT. Protein: CASSTTGTGGPQHF. The chain recombines TRBV5-6 with TRBJ1-5; the match to TRBD1 covers 11 bases. The germline CDR1 and CDR2 sequences are SGHDT and YYEEEE. Trimming cost V 4 bases and J 10 bases; bases outside gene matches: 7. The CDR3 consists of 14 residues.